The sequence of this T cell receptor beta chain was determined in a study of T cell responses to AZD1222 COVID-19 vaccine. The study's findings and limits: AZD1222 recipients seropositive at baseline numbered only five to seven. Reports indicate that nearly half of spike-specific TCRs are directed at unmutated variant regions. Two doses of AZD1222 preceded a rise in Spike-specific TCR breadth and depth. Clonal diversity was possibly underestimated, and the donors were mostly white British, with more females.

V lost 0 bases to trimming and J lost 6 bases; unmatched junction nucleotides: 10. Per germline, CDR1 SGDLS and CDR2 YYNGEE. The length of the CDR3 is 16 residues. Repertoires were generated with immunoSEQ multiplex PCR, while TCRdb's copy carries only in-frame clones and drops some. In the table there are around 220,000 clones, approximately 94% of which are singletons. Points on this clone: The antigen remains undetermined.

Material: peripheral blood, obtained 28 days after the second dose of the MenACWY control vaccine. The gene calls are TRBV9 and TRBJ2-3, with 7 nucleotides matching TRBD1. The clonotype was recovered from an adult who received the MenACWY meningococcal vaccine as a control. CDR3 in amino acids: CASSVGNRGFPDTQYF. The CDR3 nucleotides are TGTGCCAGCAGCGTAGGAAACAGGGGATTTCCGGATACGCAGTATTTT.